This T cell receptor beta chain appears in the sequencing data of a study of blood T cell repertoires in COVID-19. With V trimmed by 4 bases and J by 4 bases, 3 bases remained unmatched. The CDR3 has 13 amino acids. The V gene's germline CDR1 is SGDLS and CDR2 YYNGEE. Exposed study participants had met a COVID-19 case within 2 weeks before entry. Authors' data handling: Cell counts per sample came from amplifying reference gene primers. TCRdb keeps only in-frame clones here, not all; method: immunoSEQ multiplex PCR. Clone size and V and J calls were adopted from that table, with D and trimming inferred from the DNA. Seen here are 320,000 or so clones, around 85% observed once, and the top ten hold 1.5% to 2%. The sample holds one count of this clone.

The V gene is TRBV9, the J gene TRBJ2-5; 8 bases are shared with TRBD1. This TCR came from a woman aged 25 to 45 who had been exposed to COVID-19. Sequenced: PBMCs or T cells enriched from blood (not recorded which). DNA for the CDR3: TGTGCCAGCAGCCGAGACAGGGGAGAGACCCAGTACTTC. Encoded protein: CASSRDRGETQYF.